This T cell receptor (beta chain) originates from a study of shared clonotypes between healthy human individuals. The table lists this clone with a few counts. V dropped 4 bases and J dropped 5 bases, with 11 bases sitting between them. The CDR3 spans 14 residues. Germline values: CDR1 SNHLY, CDR2 FYNNEI. Sequenced by immunoSEQ multiplex PCR; TCRdb stores in-frame clones only, minus some. In the table there are hundreds of thousands of clones, about 70% of which are singletons. CD4+ cells were split into CD45RA+ naive and CD45RA-negative memory subsets. The rearrangement joins TRBV2 to TRBJ2-2; tentative D call: TRBD2 (5 bases). The sample comprised memory CD4+ T cells sorted from blood. As for subset: CD45RA-negative fraction. The clonotype comes from a man aged 25-45 years in good health. The CDR3 bases are TGTGCCAGCAGTGTGGAGGTTTTTACCGGGGAGCTGTTTTTT. Translating it yields CASSVEVFTGELFF.